This is a list of T cell receptor beta chains from one sample in a study of cytomegalovirus exposure and HLA in healthy donors. Sequencing used immunoSEQ multiplex PCR; TCRdb keeps in-frame clones, though not all of them. The sample records roughly 60,000 clones, about 90% being singletons. Material: PBMCs. All receptors come from a woman aged 18 to 35 in good health and CMV-seronegative. The CDR3 runs from the conserved cysteine through the conserved F or W. Fields, in order: D gene, clone size, V gene, CDR3 length, J gene, CDR3 protein, CDR3 DNA. A D gene is named only where the DNA matches it firmly. Clone size is shown for a subset of rows, as once, few, many or a class of expanded clone.

D: .
size: .
V: TRBV6-4
length: 13
J: TRBJ1-2
CDR3: CASSPQGTYGYTF
DNA: TGTGCCAGCAGCCCCCAGGGAACCTATGGCTACACCTTC

D: TRBD1
size: .
V: TRBV7-9
length: 15
J: TRBJ1-5
CDR3: CASSSGTANGQPQHF
DNA: TGTGCCAGCAGCTCCGGGACAGCGAATGGCCAGCCCCAGCATTTT

D: TRBD2
size: .
V: TRBV4-1
length: 20
J: TRBJ2-5
CDR3: CASSTRALGTSGGSRETQYF
DNA: TGCGCCAGCAGCACCCGTGCTTTAGGGACTAGCGGGGGTTCGAGAGAGACCCAGTACTTC

D: .
size: .
V: TRBV7-9
length: 13
J: TRBJ1-1
CDR3: CASSSGVNTEAFF
DNA: TGTGCCAGCAGCTCAGGGGTGAACACTGAAGCTTTCTTT

D: .
size: once
V: TRBV19
length: 18
J: TRBJ1-2
CDR3: CASTQTANRAGRNYGYTF
DNA: TGTGCCAGTACACAGACAGCAAACAGGGCCGGAAGGAACTATGGCTACACCTTC

D: .
size: .
V: TRBV6-5
length: 14
J: TRBJ2-1
CDR3: CASRHQGIFNEQFF
DNA: TGTGCCAGCCGTCACCAGGGAATCTTCAATGAGCAGTTCTTC

D: .
size: .
V: TRBV5-6
length: 15
J: TRBJ2-7
CDR3: CASSFVRRTAYEQYF
DNA: TGTGCCAGCAGCTTCGTCCGACGAACAGCCTACGAGCAGTACTTC

D: .
size: .
V: TRBV7-3
length: 14
J: TRBJ1-2
CDR3: CASSFRRANYGYTF
DNA: TGTGCCAGCAGCTTTCGCAGGGCAAACTATGGCTACACCTTC

D: TRBD2
size: .
V: TRBV9
length: 19
J: TRBJ2-1
CDR3: CASSAGKVGGSLGGDEQFF
DNA: TGTGCCAGCAGCGCAGGGAAGGTGGGCGGGTCCCTGGGGGGGGATGAGCAGTTCTTC

D: .
size: .
V: TRBV2
length: 17
J: TRBJ2-7
CDR3: CASSRGLSVLGTYEQYF
DNA: TGTGCCAGCAGTCGGGGACTCTCAGTTCTCGGAACCTACGAGCAGTACTTC

D: TRBD2
size: .
V: TRBV28
length: 16
J: TRBJ2-5
CDR3: CASISPLADKGETQYF
DNA: TGTGCCAGTATCTCTCCACTAGCGGACAAGGGAGAGACCCAGTACTTC

D: TRBD1
size: once
V: TRBV10-1
length: 15
J: TRBJ2-2
CDR3: CASSATGQYTGELFF
DNA: TGCGCCAGCAGTGCGACGGGACAGTACACCGGGGAGCTGTTTTTT

D: .
size: .
V: TRBV18
length: 16
J: TRBJ1-2
CDR3: CASSPKEGIQAYGYTF
DNA: TGTGCCAGCTCACCAAAGGAAGGGATACAGGCCTATGGCTACACCTTC